This T cell receptor beta chain emerged from a study of shared clonotypes between healthy human individuals (dated by TCRdb to about 2020). Turning to the overall study: The cohort included three men and a couple of women between 18 and 49 years of age. The study deeply sequenced blood TCR repertoires of five healthy adults to estimate repertoire size and the extent of clonotype sharing between individuals. To increase sequencing depth and limit assay-specific biases, different laboratories used diverse techniques to prepare libraries and sequence TCR repertoires. Leukapheresis yielded between about 0.94 and 10 billion PBMCs per donor. General findings and caveats noted by the study authors: Sampling was restricted to blood, and TCR repertoires in tissue are likely to differ from TCR repertoires in blood. Pairwise subsampling led to the expectation that sequencing depth would affect the degree of clonotype sharing among donors. The small number of donors limited the genetic and exposure-history diversity represented.

Using the deep immunoSEQ assay, multiplex PCR amplified TCR CDR3 regions from genomic DNA. Extracted genomic DNA from each cell subset was distributed evenly across all wells of several immunoSEQ 96-well plates, and each plate was treated as a replicate. For unsorted PBMC, roughly 270 ng genomic DNA, equal to tens of thousands of T cell genomes, was loaded into each replicate PCR. Ten immunoSEQ deep assay plates were used to sequence the unsorted PBMC genomic DNA. The purified libraries were quantified using a Qubit 3.0 fluorometer, sized with a Bioanalyzer 2100, and then quantified again using the KAPA Library Quantification kit. Every immunoSEQ 96-well plate was sequenced on a dedicated single-read 150-cycle Illumina NextSeq 550 flow cell. From the authors' description of their analysis: Because the immunoSEQ output held only junctional sequences and lacked quality scores, the filtering could not match the filtering applied to full-length reads. Sequences were annotated with PyIR, a Python wrapper for IgBLAST v1.9, using IMGT germline references to assign V/J genes and CDR3. Reads were removed for weak V/J assignments (E-value above 1e-6), missing CDR3, stop codons, out-of-frame junctions, or ambiguous translated residues. V3J clonotypes were defined as sequences sharing an identical inferred V gene, J gene, and CDR3 amino acid sequence. Percentage overlap between repertoires was computed as shared unique clonotypes divided by the size of the smaller repertoire. RTK rarefaction, the Chao1 estimator, and Recon v2.1 estimates of unobserved clonotypes were used to assess repertoire richness. Drawn from immuneACCESS, this table holds only the in-frame rearrangements with V and J called that TCRdb kept. Clones are partly lost; checked studies trace under half to an unresolved V gene and leave the rest unexplained. The D gene and trimming were derived from the DNA, and the V and J assignments and clone size from that table. The sample profile shows hundreds of thousands of clones; roughly 79% of them were found once. Around 13% of the sample rests with the top ten.

A remark on this clone: The clone's antigen remains unknown. There are no base qualities to consult, and no much larger clone falls within one base.

From the cysteine through the phenylalanine, the CDR3 covers 13 amino acids. Only CDR3 DNA is held: 39 bases, read in frame from base 1. CDR1 and CDR2, per the germline V gene, are SQVTM and ANQGSEA. At the junction V is shortened by 4 bases and J by 9 bases, with 16 bases in between. Donors were healthy HIV-negative adults with no recently reported acute infections or vaccinations. Only Caucasian adults living in Nashville, Tennessee, USA were represented among the donors. For unsorted samples, tens of millions of PBMCs were counted, and genomic DNA was extracted using the QIAamp DNA Blood Mini kit. Blood was collected by leukapheresis, and PBMCs were isolated by Ficoll-Histopaque density gradient centrifugation and then cryopreserved in liquid nitrogen vapor phase.

In this chain, TRBV29-1 is recombined with TRBJ2-1; 7 matching bases give a weak D call of TRBD1. The source is a woman aged 35 to 49 in good health. Some clones in this sample may be carry-over from other donors' samples. Sequenced: PBMCs. The DNA reads TGCAGCGTTGCCAGGGGGGTTTTAGGTGAGCAGTTCTTC. This is translated as CSVARGVLGEQFF.